The 27 T cell receptor beta chains below come from one sample, sequenced in a study of beta chain features in type 1 diabetes (dated by TCRdb to between 2017 and 2018). Libraries were prepared through the immunoSEQ multiplex PCR assay. The entire amount of isolated RNA was reverse transcribed using the High Capacity cDNA Reverse Transcription Kit, so the sequenced TCRB transcripts were expressed ones. The source is immuneACCESS, and TCRdb retained only in-frame sequences with V and J called. Part of the clones is not carried over; for the studies checked, unresolved V genes explain less than half of this, and the remainder is unexplained. This sample is represented by around 300,000 clones; around 7.8% of them were singletons. Roughly 1% of the sample lies in the top ten. Sequencing input: central memory CD4+ T cells from blood. These receptors were collected from a woman aged 18-29 years in good health.

This clone has ten or more counts. The chain has TRBV7-2 and TRBJ1-6; D not resolved. Germline V gene data show CDR1 as SGHTA and CDR2 as FQGNSA. The V end was cut by 4 bases, the J end by 4 bases, with 5 bases between. The CDR3 sequence is 13 residues long. This CDR3 is CASSSSYNSPLHF. CDR3 nucleotide sequence: TGTGCCAGCAGCTCGAGTTATAATTCACCCCTCCACTTT.

The genes are TRBV7-2 and TRBJ2-1, with 13 bases aligning to TRBD2. Germline CDR1 is SGHTA and CDR2 is FQGNSA. The CDR3 consists of 17 residues. V was clipped by 5 bases and J by 5 bases; unmatched bases: 9. This chain's CDR3 is CASSKIGTSGTDNEQFF. The CDR3 nucleotides are TGTGCCAGCAGCAAAATAGGGACTAGCGGGACAGACAATGAGCAGTTCTTC.

This clone was counted only a few times. The chain is built from TRBV29-1 and TRBJ2-2; a possible D gene is TRBD2 (6 bases). CDR1 is SQVTM and CDR2 is ANQGSEA in the germline V gene. V lost 4 bases and J lost 5, with 20 bases in between. The length of the CDR3 is 16 residues. The chain's CDR3 is CSVASGRAGGTGELFF. The CDR3 region has the DNA TGCAGCGTTGCTTCTGGCCGAGCAGGAGGGACCGGGGAGCTGTTTTTT.

This clone came up a few times. The rearrangement links TRBV5-4 to TRBJ2-1, with D possibly being TRBD1 or TRBD2 (6 bases each). Germline V gene lookup returns CDR1 SGHNT and CDR2 YYREEE (reference sequence). V shed 4 bases and J shed 2 bases, with 16 bases lying between them. The CDR3 covers 16 residues. CDR3 protein: CASSGQNGGAYNEQFF. In DNA form, the CDR3 reads TGTGCCAGCAGCGGGCAGAACGGGGGCGCCTACAATGAGCAGTTCTTC.

This sequence joins TRBV5-1 and TRBJ2-1; D is perhaps TRBD2 (6 bases). Germline V lookup: CDR1 SGHRS, CDR2 YFSETQ. The CDR3 extends over 14 amino acids. Trimming removed 6 bases at V and 5 bases at J, with 15 bases between. CDR3 residues: CASKVGGGHNEQFF. The CDR3 DNA is TGCGCCAGCAAAGTGGGGGGAGGTCACAATGAGCAGTTCTTC. The variable domain in full, completed from reference TRBV5-1 and TRBJ2-1, reads KAGVTQTPRYLIKTRGQQVTLSCSPISGHRSVSWYQQTPGQGLQFLFEYFSETQRNKGNFPGRFSGRQFSNSRSEMNVSTLELGDSALYLCASKVGGGHNEQFFGPGTRLTVL.

The table lists this clone with many counts. This chain links TRBV7-2 with TRBJ2-4, with D unclear. The CDR3 covers 14 residues. The V and J ends lost 0 bases and 7 bases respectively, with 10 bases between them. Germline-derived CDR1 and CDR2 are SGHTA and FQGNSA. CDR3 sequence (DNA): TGTGCCAGCAGCTTAGCTGGGCCAAACAACATTCAGTACTTC. Amino acid sequence: CASSLAGPNNIQYF.

This clone was observed a handful of times. The chain links TRBV9 to TRBJ2-3, with D perhaps TRBD1 or TRBD2 (6 bases each). Germline-derived CDR1 and CDR2 are SGDLS and YYNGEE. The CDR3 is made up of 15 amino acids. V gave up 3 bases and J gave up 5 bases, with 16 bases separating them. DNA of the CDR3: TGTGCCAGCAGCGAAAAGGGGGGCTCAATAGATACGCAGTATTTT. It encodes CASSEKGGSIDTQYF.

V usage is TRBV7-9 and J usage is TRBJ1-2; 8 positions agree with TRBD1. Germline trimming cut 7 bases from V and 6 bases from J; bases unmatched to any gene: 13. Germline lookup yields CDR1 SEHNR and CDR2 FQNEAQ (reference sequence). The CDR3 consists of 15 residues. This CDR3 reads CASTRPQTGENGYTF. DNA for the CDR3: TGTGCCAGCACCCGACCGCAGACAGGGGAAAATGGCTACACCTTC.

This clone turned up a few times. This chain links TRBV6-1 with TRBJ2-2; possible D gene TRBD1, 5 bases. Germline V CDR1 and CDR2: MNHNS, SASEGT. V lost 6 bases and J 4 bases, leaving 12 bases between the germline ends. The CDR3 has 14 residues. CDR3 amino acids: CASRADRSTGELFF. The DNA of the CDR3 is TGTGCCAGCAGGGCAGACAGATCCACCGGGGAGCTGTTTTTT.

The table lists this clone with a few counts. The chain uses TRBV9 and TRBJ1-6; D gene unclear. CDR1 is SGDLS, CDR2 YYNGEE, per germline. V was clipped by 1 base and J by 5 bases, with 10 bases between them. The CDR3 loop spans 15 amino acids. CDR3 nucleotide sequence: TGTGCCAGCAGCGTAAACGGGAGGGATAATTCACCCCTCCACTTT. Amino acid sequence: CASSVNGRDNSPLHF.

This clone has only a few counts. The gene calls are TRBV5-1 and TRBJ2-3; tentatively, D is TRBD2 (5 bases). Germline V lookup: CDR1 SGHRS, CDR2 YFSETQ. The CDR3 extends over 12 amino acids. With 4 bases removed from V and 6 bases from J, the gap between germline ends came to 9 bases. CDR3 protein: CASSTDYDTQYF. In nucleotides, the CDR3 is TGCGCCAGCAGCACCGACTACGATACGCAGTATTTT. Together with reference TRBV5-1 and TRBJ2-3, the CDR3 gives the full variable domain: KAGVTQTPRYLIKTRGQQVTLSCSPISGHRSVSWYQQTPGQGLQFLFEYFSETQRNKGNFPGRFSGRQFSNSRSEMNVSTLELGDSALYLCASSTDYDTQYFGPGTRLTVL.

This sequence joins TRBV4-3 and TRBJ2-3; D remains ambiguous. The ends were cut back, 2 bases at V and 3 bases at J, with 6 bases in the middle. CDR1 and CDR2 (germline): LGHNA, YSLEER. The CDR3 runs 13 residues. The CDR3 coding sequence is TGCGCCAGCAGCCAAAAGTGGACAGATACGCAGTATTTT. This codes for CASSQKWTDTQYF.

This clone has more than one count but fewer than ten. The J gene is TRBJ1-1, the V gene TRBV18, with D possibly being TRBD1 (6 bases). Germline CDR1 is KGHSH and CDR2 is LQKENI. V shed 0 bases and J shed 5 bases, with 16 bases lying between them. The CDR3 length is 16 residues. CDR3 protein: CASSPPKTGGGTEAFF. The CDR3 bases are TGTGCCAGCTCACCACCGAAGACAGGCGGAGGGACTGAAGCTTTCTTT.

This rearrangement joins TRBV7-2 to TRBJ2-2; no clear D gene. V shed 3 bases and J shed 0 bases, with 11 bases lying between them. The V gene's germline CDR1 is SGHTA and CDR2 FQGNSA. The CDR3 runs to 16 residues. The CDR3 DNA is TGTGCCAGCAGCTTGCTCTTCGACGCGAACACCGGGGAGCTGTTTTTT. Translated: CASSLLFDANTGELFF. Variable domain in full (rest from reference TRBV7-2 and TRBJ2-2): GAGVSQSPSNKVTEKGKDVELRCDPISGHTALYWYRQSLGQGLEFLIYFQGNSAPDKSGLPSDRFSAERTGGSVSTLTIQRTQQEDSAVYLCASSLLFDANTGELFFGEGSRLTVL.

Only a few counts were recorded for this clone. The rearrangement links TRBV29-1 to TRBJ1-4; a weak D match, TRBD1 (5 bases). This CDR3 spans 13 amino acids. Germline lookup yields CDR1 SQVTM and CDR2 ANQGSEA. The V end was cut by 3 bases, the J end by 8 bases, with 13 bases between. CDR3 residues: CSVDAGPGEKLFF. Written as DNA, the CDR3 is TGCAGCGTTGATGCGGGGCCTGGGGAAAAACTGTTTTTT.

This clone was picked up a small number of times. J is TRBJ2-1 and V is TRBV2; TRBD2 matches at 7 bases. The V gene end was trimmed by 7 bases and the J gene end by 5 bases; junction bases not matched to a gene: 11. The CDR3 is 15 amino acids. Germline assignment: CDR1 SNHLY and CDR2 FYNNEI. The CDR3 DNA follows: TGTGCCAGCAAAGCCCGACGGGAGGCGGACAATGAGCAGTTCTTC. It is translated as CASKARREADNEQFF.

This clone has ten or more counts. The CDR3 sequence is CASSRTGSSGANVLTF. DNA for the CDR3: TGCGCCAGCAGTCGCACAGGGAGCTCTGGGGCCAACGTCCTGACTTTC. This chain joins TRBV5-1 and TRBJ2-6, with D maybe TRBD1 (6 bases). Trimming took 5 bases from V and 0 from J, leaving 12 bases between them. From germline, CDR1 is SGHRS and CDR2 YFSETQ. The CDR3 extends over 16 amino acids.

V is TRBV2 and J is TRBJ1-5; D is unclear. The V end lost 4 bases, the J end lost 9 bases, and 4 bases lay between the germline ends. There are 10 residues in the CDR3. Germline loops: CDR1 SNHLY, CDR2 FYNNEI. In DNA form, the CDR3 reads TGTGCCAGCAGTGGCCCGCCCCAGCATTTT. The encoded protein is CASSGPPQHF. The variable domain in full, with the rest retrieved from reference TRBV2 and TRBJ1-5, is EPEVTQTPSHQVTQMGQEVILRCVPISNHLYFYWYRQILGQKVEFLVSFYNNEISEKSEIFDDQFSVERPDGSNFTLKIRSTKLEDSAMYFCASSGPPQHFGDGTRLSIL.

V gene TRBV7-2 combines with J gene TRBJ2-1; TRBD2 matches at 8 bases. Trimming at V came to 5 bases and at J to 9 bases, leaving 9 bases not matched to a gene. Germline CDR1 and CDR2: SGHTA and FQGNSA. CDR3 length: 14 residues. CDR3 nucleotide sequence: TGTGCCAGCAGCGAAAGAAGCGGGAGCCGTGAGCAGTTCTTC. Protein sequence: CASSERSGSREQFF.

The table lists this clone with a few counts. The same CDR3 is also encoded by other DNA sequences in this sample. The J gene is TRBJ1-2, the V gene TRBV4-2; no clear D. In germline, CDR1 is LGHNA, CDR2 YNFKEQ. The CDR3 has 13 amino acids. V lost 1 base, J lost 1 base, and 4 bases lay in between. CDR3 sequence (DNA): TGTGCCAGCAGCCAAGTCGATAACTATGGCTACACCTTC. Its translation is CASSQVDNYGYTF.

This clone was detected a few times. This chain joins TRBV7-3 and TRBJ2-2; either TRBD1 or TRBD2 may fit D (5 bases each). Germline V CDR1 and CDR2: SGHTA, FQGTGA. CDR3 length equals 16 residues. Trimming stripped 5 bases from V and 2 bases from J, with 15 bases between. The CDR3 is CASSPTYRTNTGELFF. The DNA of the CDR3 is TGTGCCAGCAGCCCCACCTACAGGACTAACACCGGGGAGCTGTTTTTT.

In this sample, this clone turned up many times. V and J are TRBV9 and TRBJ1-2; 10 nucleotides match TRBD1. The junction had 7 bases not matched to a gene; V was cut back by 3 bases and J by 5 bases. This CDR3 has 15 residues. CDR1 and CDR2 (germline): SGDLS, YYNGEE. The CDR3 DNA follows: TGTGCCAGCAGCGCGACGGGGACAGGGGTTTATGGCTACACCTTC. Translation gives CASSATGTGVYGYTF.

The chain has TRBV18 and TRBJ1-1; 9 positions agree with TRBD1. This CDR3 comprises 13 residues. The V gene end was trimmed by 4 bases and the J gene end by 5 bases; junction bases not matched to a gene: 2. Per germline, CDR1 KGHSH and CDR2 LQKENI. CDR3 coding DNA: TGTGCCAGCTCACAAGGACAGGGGACTGAAGCTTTCTTT. This encodes CASSQGQGTEAFF.

The genes are TRBV25-1 and TRBJ2-4; 7 nucleotides line up with TRBD1. This CDR3 region has 18 residues. Looked up from germline, CDR1 is MGHDK and CDR2 is SYGVNS. V gave up 6 bases and J gave up 1 base; unmatched junction bases: 15. The DNA of the CDR3 is TGTGCCAGCAGCCCAACAGGGGCAGGGCCGGGGGCCAAAAACATTCAGTACTTC. Its protein is CASSPTGAGPGAKNIQYF.

In this sample, this clone turned up many times. An end of the junction differs from the germline gene, which may be a read error. Other DNA sequences of this sample code for an identical CDR3. CDR3 bases: TGTGCCAGCAGCACGAAGGACGGAAGGGAAGAAAAACTGTTTTTT. This codes for CASSTKDGREEKLFF. The V and J genes are TRBV5-1 and TRBJ1-4; D remains ambiguous. The CDR3 loop spans 15 amino acids. Germline assignment: CDR1 SGHRS and CDR2 YFSETQ.

The chain recombines TRBV7-2 with TRBJ2-5; TRBD2 matches at 12 bases. The V gene end was trimmed by 5 bases and the J gene end by 5 bases; junction bases not matched to a gene: 6. The CDR3 consists of 15 residues. The germline V gene has CDR1 SGHTA and CDR2 FQGNSA. The CDR3 nucleotides are TGTGCCAGCAGCCATACTAGCGGGAGGAGGGAGACCCAGTACTTC. This sequence encodes CASSHTSGRRETQYF.

This rearrangement joins TRBV7-3 to TRBJ2-3; D may be TRBD2 (6 bases). The CDR3 is 14 residues long. Per the germline V gene, CDR1 is SGHTA and CDR2 is FQGTGA. V gave up 4 bases and J gave up 4 bases, with 12 bases separating them. CDR3 sequence: CASSSRTKADTQYF. The CDR3 DNA reads TGTGCCAGCAGCTCACGGACTAAGGCAGATACGCAGTATTTT.